One and the same sample provided the 27 T cell receptor beta chains below, sequenced in a study of blood T cells in healthy people across ages. PCR was performed a second time for about 7 to 11 cycles using a sample-barcoded 5' primer and a J-beta primer mix. TCRdb reprocessed the 5' RACE reads with MiXCR, giving one entry per CDR3 protein. The repertoire holds about 1.6 million distinct CDR3 sequences, 30% to 40% seen once, with 11% in the top ten. Sequenced: blood. The receptor source for this set is a woman in her 30s in good health.

Of note for this clonotype: Compared with germline, one end of the junction differs, possibly owing to a read error. The chain combines TRBV29-1 with TRBJ2-5, with 7 positions matching TRBD1. CDR1 is SQVTM and CDR2 is ANQGSEA in the germline V gene. The CDR3 loop spans 14 amino acids. CDR3 sequence reads: CSVETGARQETRYF. DNA of the CDR3: TGCAGCGTTGAAACAGGGGCGCGGCAGGAGACCCGGTACTTC.

V usage is TRBV30 and J usage is TRBJ2-3; 8 nucleotides align to TRBD2. This CDR3 contains 17 residues. The V segment lost 0 bases and the J segment 6 bases; nucleotides outside the gene matches: 14. Per the germline V gene, CDR1 is GTSNPN and CDR2 is SVGIG (reference sequence). The CDR3 coding sequence is TGTGCCTGGAGTGTACTGTCAGCGGGGGCTACTTGGGATACGCAGTATTTT. Its protein product is CAWSVLSAGATWDTQYF.

As for this clonotype: This may arise from a read error, as a much more abundant clone is one base away. The rearrangement links TRBV5-1 to TRBJ2-7; 12 bases map to TRBD1. V dropped 3 bases and J dropped 3; count of bases not matched to a gene: 7. This CDR3 comprises 16 residues. Looked up from germline, CDR1 is SGHRS and CDR2 is YFSETQ. CDR3 loop: CASSYRRDRGRYEQYF. The CDR3 DNA reads TGCGCCAGCAGCTATCGCCGGGACAGGGGGCGCTACGAGCAGTACTTC.

This clonotype was counted between two and nine times. The chain employs TRBV5-5 and TRBJ1-2; D call uncertain. CDR3 length: 16 amino acids. V was pared by 4 bases and J by 6 bases, with 22 bases between. The germline CDR1 and CDR2 sequences are SGHKS and YYEKEE (reference sequence). The CDR3, as DNA: TGTGCCAGCAGCGCGATTCGAGGAGGGAGGGATGATGGCTACACCTTC. Translation: CASSAIRGGRDDGYTF.

The chain uses TRBV21-1 and TRBJ2-1; the D segment call TRBD2 is taken from the table without a DNA check. TRBV21-1 is termed a pseudogene. The CDR3 has 13 residues. The CDR3 DNA sequence: TGTGCCGGAGCTAGCGGGAGGCGTGGTGAGCAGTTCTTC. Residues: CAGASGRRGEQFF.

The V gene is TRBV5-6, the J gene TRBJ1-2; D not certain. The germline gives CDR1 SGHDT, CDR2 YYEEEE. This CDR3 comprises 15 residues. The ends were cut back, 0 bases at V and 3 bases at J, with 12 bases in the middle. CDR3 protein: CASSLVGWRDYGYTF. The CDR3 nucleotides read TGTGCCAGCAGCTTGGTTGGATGGCGGGACTATGGCTACACCTTC.

The rearrangement joins TRBV28 to TRBJ2-3, with 7 bases identical to TRBD1. The CDR3 totals 17 residues. The germline CDR1 and CDR2 sequences are MDHEN and SYDVKM. V shed 7 bases and J 1 base; nucleotides not matched to a gene: 14. The CDR3 protein is CASNNPWVGGGTDTQYF. The CDR3 DNA is TGTGCCAGCAATAACCCATGGGTAGGGGGCGGCACAGATACGCAGTATTTT.

This clonotype was observed a handful of times. The rearrangement joins TRBV7-2 to TRBJ2-1; D perhaps matches TRBD1 (5 bases). Trimming took 5 bases from V and 0 from J, leaving 8 bases between them. The CDR3 length is 14 residues. CDR1 is SGHTA and CDR2 is FQGNSA in the germline V gene. In nucleotides, the CDR3 is TGTGCCAGCAGCCCAGGGCTCTCCTACAATGAGCAGTTCTTC. It yields the protein CASSPGLSYNEQFF. The variable domain in full, completed from reference TRBV7-2 and TRBJ2-1, reads GAGVSQSPSNKVTEKGKDVELRCDPISGHTALYWYRQSLGQGLEFLIYFQGNSAPDKSGLPSDRFSAERTGGSVSTLTIQRTQQEDSAVYLCASSPGLSYNEQFFGPGTRLTVL.

This clonotype was picked up a small number of times. J is TRBJ2-7 and V is TRBV5-1; TRBD1 or TRBD2 may be the D gene (5 bases each). CDR3 size: 13 residues. V gave up 6 bases and J gave up 1 base, with 11 bases separating them. Germline-derived CDR1 and CDR2 are SGHRS and YFSETQ. CDR3: CASTSEGSYEQYF. The CDR3 DNA reads as TGCGCCAGCACGTCCGAGGGGTCCTACGAGCAGTACTTC.

This clonotype was observed many times. The CDR3 nucleotides are TGCGCCAGCAGCTTGCAGGACGAAGAGACCCAGTACTTC. Translating it yields CASSLQDEETQYF. The V gene is TRBV5-1, the J gene TRBJ2-5, with D uncertain. Germline assignment: CDR1 SGHRS and CDR2 YFSETQ. The CDR3 runs 13 residues. The V and J ends lost 1 base and 3 bases respectively, with 7 bases between them.

This clonotype was observed a few times. The rearrangement joins TRBV20-1 to TRBJ2-3, with 11 bases that match TRBD2. The trim removed 2 bases at V and 6 bases at J, leaving 7 bases unmatched. This CDR3 spans 15 amino acids. Germline V gives CDR1 DFQATT, CDR2 SNEGSKA (reference sequence). The CDR3 region is CSARNSGGASDTQYF. DNA for the CDR3: TGCAGTGCTAGAAATAGCGGGGGGGCGTCGGATACGCAGTATTTT.

Only a few counts were recorded for this clonotype. J is TRBJ2-1 and V is TRBV15; possibly TRBD1 for D (5 bases). V was cut by 0 bases and J by 2 bases, with 14 bases left in between. Germline CDR1 is LNHNV and CDR2 is YYDKDF (reference sequence). CDR3 length: 17 residues. The CDR3 DNA reads as TGTGCCACCAGCAGAGATCGGGCAGGGTCTGCCTACAATGAGCAGTTCTTC. Encoded protein: CATSRDRAGSAYNEQFF.

The chain is built from TRBV20-1 and TRBJ2-3; 13 nucleotides line up with TRBD2. With 5 bases clipped from V and 3 bases from J, the junction kept 11 bases outside the gene matches. CDR1 and CDR2 (germline): DFQATT, SNEGSKA (reference sequence). The CDR3 covers 17 residues. CDR3 bases: TGCAGTGCTGGCCGACTAGCGGGGGGAATTGGGACAGATACGCAGTATTTT. It encodes CSAGRLAGGIGTDTQYF.

This clonotype was seen a few times. This chain connects TRBV4-1 to TRBJ2-7; no clear D. Gene TRBJ2-4 matches the end of the DNA better, so the J call may be wrong. The CDR3 has 13 residues. The germline CDR1 and CDR2 sequences are MGHRA and YSYEKL. This chain's CDR3 is CASSQEGWNIQYF. CDR3 DNA sequence: TGCGCCAGCAGCCAAGAGGGGTGGAACATTCAGTACTTC.

A note on this clonotype: Germline is not matched at one junction end, which may reflect a read error. The J gene is TRBJ1-2, the V gene TRBV6-1; D is ambiguous. CDR1 is MNHNS and CDR2 is SASEGT in the germline V gene. The CDR3 has 13 amino acids. The CDR3 DNA is TGTGCCAGCAGGGAAGGGAAATCCTCCTACGACACCTTC. It encodes CASREGKSSYDTF.

The sample holds many counts of this clonotype. The rearrangement uses TRBV7-2 and TRBJ2-7; the D gene could be TRBD1 or TRBD2 (5 bases each). The ends were cut back, 0 bases at V and 2 bases at J, with 8 bases in the middle. The CDR3 sequence is 14 residues long. Germline V gene sequence: CDR1 SGHTA, CDR2 FQGNSA. The CDR3 loop reads CASSLAWGTYEQYF. CDR3 DNA: TGTGCCAGCAGCTTAGCCTGGGGGACCTACGAGCAGTACTTC.

The CDR3 DNA sequence: TGTGCCAGTAGTATCGGGGACACGGGGGAATACGAGCAGTACTTC. This encodes CASSIGDTGEYEQYF. The V call is TRBV19, the J call TRBJ2-4; tentatively, D is TRBD1 or TRBD2 (6 bases each). The end of the DNA fits TRBJ2-7 better, so the J call may be wrong. Looked up from germline, CDR1 is LNHDA and CDR2 is SQIVND (reference sequence). The CDR3 is made up of 15 amino acids.

With respect to this clonotype: Possible read error: a much larger clone is one base away. The chain combines TRBV11-2 with TRBJ2-1, with unresolved D. The CDR3 loop spans 10 amino acids. Germline CDR1 and CDR2: SGHAT and FQNNGV. The CDR3 DNA reads as TGTGCCAGCAGCTTAAATGGGCAGTTCTTC. Translated, it gives CASSLNGQFF.

This clonotype turned up a few times. V is TRBV27 and J is TRBJ2-1, with D possibly TRBD2 on 5 matching bases. CDR3 length: 14 residues. CDR1 and CDR2 (germline): MNHEY, SMNVEV (reference sequence). Trimming pared 0 bases from V and 14 bases from J, leaving 17 bases between. CDR3 region: CASSLSEARTRKFF. Here the CDR3 DNA reads TGTGCCAGCAGTTTATCAGAAGCTCGGACTCGGAAGTTCTTC.

CDR3 bases: TGTGCCAGCAGCACTAACGGGGGCACCTACGAGCAGTACTTC. Translating gives CASSTNGGTYEQYF. This chain uses TRBV5-6 with TRBJ2-7; D may correspond to TRBD1 or TRBD2 (6 bases each). Between the trimmed V and J ends, which lost 4 bases and 2 bases, there was a span of 13 bases. The CDR3 extends over 14 amino acids. The germline CDR1 and CDR2 sequences are SGHDT and YYEEEE. Together with reference TRBV5-6 and TRBJ2-7, the CDR3 gives the full variable domain: DAGVTQSPTHLIKTRGQQVTLRCSPKSGHDTVSWYQQALGQGPQFIFQYYEEEERQRGNFPDRFSGHQFPNYSSELNVNALLLGDSALYLCASSTNGGTYEQYFGPGTRLTVT.

This clonotype turned up a few times. The chain recombines TRBV20-1 with TRBJ2-7; D gene uncertain. The CDR3 contains 14 residues. V lost 4 bases to trimming and J lost 2 bases, with 15 bases between them. Looked up from germline, CDR1 is DFQATT and CDR2 is SNEGSKA (reference sequence). CDR3 coding DNA: TGCAGTGCTATGGAGACAAAGGGAACCTACGAGCAGTACTTC. This codes for CSAMETKGTYEQYF.

This rearrangement joins TRBV20-1 to TRBJ2-1, with 9 bases fitting TRBD1. CDR1 DFQATT and CDR2 SNEGSKA come from the germline V gene (reference sequence). CDR3 length: 16 residues. J lost 7 bases, V lost 5 bases, and 15 bases had no gene match. The CDR3 reads CSAPRVQDRGGNEQFF. For the CDR3, the DNA is TGCAGTGCTCCGAGGGTCCAGGACAGGGGTGGGAATGAGCAGTTCTTC.

The chain is built from TRBV2 and TRBJ1-5; 7 positions agree with TRBD1. Germline values: CDR1 SNHLY, CDR2 FYNNEI. The V gene end was trimmed by 6 bases and the J gene end by 2 bases; junction bases not matched to a gene: 7. The CDR3 sequence is 15 residues long. The CDR3 reads CASRGRQGGNQPQHF. The CDR3, as DNA: TGTGCCAGCAGAGGTAGACAGGGTGGCAATCAGCCCCAGCATTTT. The full variable domain, completed using reference TRBV2 and TRBJ1-5, is EPEVTQTPSHQVTQMGQEVILRCVPISNHLYFYWYRQILGQKVEFLVSFYNNEISEKSEIFDDQFSVERPDGSNFTLKIRSTKLEDSAMYFCASRGRQGGNQPQHFGDGTRLSIL.

The rearrangement links TRBV20-1 to TRBJ2-3; D unresolved. Trimming took off 5 bases at V and 0 bases at J, with 15 bases between the two ends. The CDR3 length is 15 residues. The germline gives CDR1 DFQATT, CDR2 SNEGSKA (reference sequence). The CDR3 loop is CSAPDRPLSTDTQYF. The CDR3 coding sequence is TGCAGTGCTCCCGATAGGCCCCTTAGCACAGATACGCAGTATTTT.

This clonotype was seen only a few times. V and J are TRBV9 and TRBJ2-3; 11 bases agree with TRBD2. The CDR3 covers 16 residues. Germline assignment: CDR1 SGDLS and CDR2 YYNGEE. Trimming at V came to 7 bases and at J to 2 bases, leaving 9 bases not matched to a gene. CDR3 DNA sequence: TGTGCCAGCGGCTTTAGACTAGCGGGGCCCACAGATACGCAGTATTTT. Translated, it gives CASGFRLAGPTDTQYF.

This clonotype was picked up one time. The chain recombines TRBV30 with TRBJ2-1; 12 bases are shared with TRBD2. Germline loops: CDR1 GTSNPN, CDR2 SVGIG (reference sequence). This CDR3 region has 17 residues. V lost 2 bases, J lost 4 bases, and 9 bases stayed unmatched. The CDR3 loop is CAWSNLAGGPGYNEQFF. The CDR3 nucleotides read TGTGCCTGGAGTAATCTAGCGGGAGGGCCAGGGTACAATGAGCAGTTCTTC.

V is TRBV25-1 and J is TRBJ1-2; D gene unclear. Germline V gene data show CDR1 as MGHDK and CDR2 as SYGVNS. Trimming left V 4 bases short and J 7 bases short, with 13 bases between. This CDR3 is built from 13 residues. The chain's CDR3 is CASSGKGRRGYTF. The CDR3 DNA reads as TGTGCCAGCAGTGGAAAGGGAAGGCGTGGCTACACCTTC.